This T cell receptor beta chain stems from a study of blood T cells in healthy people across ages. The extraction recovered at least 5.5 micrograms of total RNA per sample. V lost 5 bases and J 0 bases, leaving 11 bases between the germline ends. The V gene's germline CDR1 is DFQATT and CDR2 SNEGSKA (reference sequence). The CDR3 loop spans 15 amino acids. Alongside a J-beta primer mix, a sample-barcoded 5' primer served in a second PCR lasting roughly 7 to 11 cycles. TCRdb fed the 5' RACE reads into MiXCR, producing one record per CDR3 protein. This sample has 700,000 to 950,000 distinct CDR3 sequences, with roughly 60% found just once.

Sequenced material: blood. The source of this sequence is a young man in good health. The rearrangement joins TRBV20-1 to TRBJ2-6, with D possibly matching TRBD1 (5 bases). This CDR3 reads CSAPKTASGANVLTF. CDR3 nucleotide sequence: TGCAGTGCTCCAAAGACAGCCTCTGGGGCCAACGTCCTGACTTTC.